The 10 T cell receptor beta chains listed next were all sequenced from one sample in a study of CD8+CD57+ T cells in acquired aplastic anemia. Both TCR beta VDJ combination and CDR3 sequence profiling were carried out. Genomic DNA was the template for this profiling. TCRdb redid the calling of the reads with MiXCR, one entry per CDR3 protein. The sample lists hundreds of thousands of distinct CDR3 sequences, roughly 68% occurring once. Sequenced material: sorted CD4+, CD8+, or CD8+CD57+ T cells (not recorded which) from PBMCs. The receptor source for this set is a human donor in good health, serving as a control.

With regard to this clonotype: The CDR3 ends on some other residue instead of the conserved phenylalanine or tryptophan, so this is likely a read error. The DNA is omitted, as the CDR3 cannot be located on it reliably, and the CDR3 follows TCRdb's listing. The chain links TRBV7-2 to TRBJ1-1. The CDR3 has 13 residues if both end residues are counted. CDR1 and CDR2 (germline): SGHTA, FQGNSA. The CDR3: CASSLGRRSGGQG.

The CDR3, as DNA: TGTGCCAGCAGCCAAGGGACAGGGGGTATCGAGACCCAGTACTTC. Residues: CASSQGTGGIETQYF. The chain couples TRBV4-2 to TRBJ2-5; 10 bases fit TRBD1. Germline assignment: CDR1 LGHNA and CDR2 YNFKEQ. The ends lost 1 base at V and 5 bases at J; junction bases unmatched: 4. This CDR3 contains 15 residues.

The rearrangement joins TRBV11-2 to TRBJ1-6; no clear D gene. The CDR3 runs to 11 residues. In germline, CDR1 is SGHAT, CDR2 FQNNGV. CDR3 region: CKPGIGSPLHF. CDR3 bases: TGTAAACCAGGTATCGGTTCACCCCTCCACTTT.

J is TRBJ2-7 and V is TRBV12-3 or TRBV12-4; 8 bases agree with TRBD1. The CDR3 loop spans 15 amino acids. V was pared by 7 bases and J by 4 bases, with 12 bases of the junction left unmatched. Here the CDR3 DNA reads TGTGCCAGCACTCTTTCCCCAGGGGGCGTGTACGAGCAGTACTTC. Protein sequence: CASTLSPGGVYEQYF.

The rearrangement joins TRBV20-1 to TRBJ2-1; D unclear. The CDR3 spans 13 residues. Germline V gives CDR1 DFQATT, CDR2 SNEGSKA (reference sequence). Trimming pared 3 bases from V and 8 bases from J, leaving 14 bases between. This CDR3 reads CSARDLNEHEQFF. The CDR3 DNA sequence: TGCAGTGCTAGGGACCTCAACGAGCATGAGCAGTTCTTC.

The chain employs TRBV7-2 and TRBJ1-5, with 7 bases identical to TRBD1. Germline V gene data show CDR1 as SGHTA and CDR2 as FQGNSA. V was pared by 0 bases and J by 4 bases, with 15 bases of the junction left unmatched. This CDR3 contains 19 residues. The CDR3 sequence: CASSLAASGGDRENQPQHF. The CDR3 bases are TGTGCCAGCAGCTTAGCCGCTAGCGGGGGGGACAGAGAGAATCAGCCCCAGCATTTT. The variable domain in full, with the rest retrieved from reference TRBV7-2 and TRBJ1-5, is GAGVSQSPSNKVTEKGKDVELRCDPISGHTALYWYRQSLGQGLEFLIYFQGNSAPDKSGLPSDRFSAERTGGSVSTLTIQRTQQEDSAVYLCASSLAASGGDRENQPQHFGDGTRLSIL.

For this clonotype: No conserved phenylalanine or tryptophan ends this CDR3, so it is likely a read error. The DNA is left out, because the CDR3 cannot be placed on it with certainty; the CDR3 is given as TCRdb lists it. This chain joins TRBV7-6 and TRBJ1-1. Germline CDR1 SGHVS, CDR2 FNYEAQ. The CDR3 spans 13 residues, counting both ends. The CDR3 is CASSLWARTAASS.

This clonotype was recorded at least ten times. The chain is built from TRBV20-1 and TRBJ2-1, with D possibly being TRBD2 (6 bases). Germline CDR1 reads DFQATT; CDR2 reads SNEGSKA (reference sequence). V lost 3 bases and J 11 bases, leaving 20 bases between the germline ends. The CDR3 contains 14 residues. The CDR3 DNA is TGCAGTGCTAGCACAACCCGACTAGTTCGGCAGCAGTTCTTC. It translates to CSASTTRLVRQQFF.

The chain recombines TRBV20-1 with TRBJ1-1; D is unresolved. The CDR3 has 13 amino acids. Germline assignment: CDR1 DFQATT and CDR2 SNEGSKA (reference sequence). The CDR3 DNA reads TGCAGCGTTGTTAAGAGCGGCTTGACTGAAGCTTTCTTT. As protein: CSVVKSGLTEAFF.

The chain couples TRBV5-6 to TRBJ1-2; D call uncertain. V gave up 4 bases and J gave up 5 bases, with 12 bases separating them. CDR1 is SGHDT, CDR2 YYEEEE, per germline. The CDR3 is 13 amino acids. The CDR3 sequence: CASSLFSGYGYTF. The DNA of the CDR3 is TGTGCCAGCAGCCTGTTTTCTGGGTATGGCTACACCTTC.